This T cell receptor (beta chain) derives from a study of post-analysis software for immune sequencing data. Study-wide results and caveats: Five TRBV segments were significantly more frequent in patients than in controls. TRBV5-6, TRBV5-1 and TRBV20-1 were among these segments. Diversity measured as normalized Chao1 was significantly lower in multiple sclerosis patients than in controls.

V was pared by 7 bases and J by 3 bases, with 11 bases between. CDR1 is SQVTM, CDR2 ANQGSEA, per germline. CDR3 length: 12 amino acids. Remarks on this clonotype: Its target is unknown.

Prepared TCR beta cDNA libraries contained unique molecular identifiers. MiXCR, run by TCRdb on the PCR reads, gives a single entry per CDR3 protein. This sample has 800,000 to 950,000 distinct CDR3 sequences, with roughly 58% found just once. Sequencing used blood. V and J are TRBV29-1 and TRBJ2-3; D is possibly TRBD2 (5 bases). The TCR was taken from a girl between 5 and 17 years old with multiple sclerosis. The DNA of the CDR3 is TGCAGCGGTGACACGGGGACAGATACGCAGTATTTT. Protein: CSGDTGTDTQYF.